This TCR beta chain was sequenced in a study of type 1 regulatory T cells. About the study: An in vitro protocol generated T-allo10, a Tr1-enriched, alloantigen-specific CD4 T cell product.

Germline V gene lookup returns CDR1 SEHNR and CDR2 FQNEAQ (reference sequence). The CDR3 length is 17 residues. V shed 1 base and J shed 7 bases, with 20 bases lying between them. Each CDR3 protein is one row after TCRdb ran MiXCR on the reads. The table records roughly 60,000 distinct CDR3 sequences, 62% of them present only once. Study-level results: Compared with non-Tr1 cells, Tr1 cells showed a narrower TCR repertoire.

On this clonotype itself: Its cognate antigen is unknown.

The chain carries TRBV7-9 and TRBJ2-1; possibly TRBD1 for D (6 bases). The source of this sequence is a human donor in good health. The sequenced sample was cultured non-Tr1 T cells, either the whole culture or a sorted T cell fraction (not recorded which). The CDR3 bases are TGTGCCAGCAGCTTAGGCGCGAGGGCAGGGGTAGGGAATGAGCAGTTCTTC. It yields the protein CASSLGARAGVGNEQFF.